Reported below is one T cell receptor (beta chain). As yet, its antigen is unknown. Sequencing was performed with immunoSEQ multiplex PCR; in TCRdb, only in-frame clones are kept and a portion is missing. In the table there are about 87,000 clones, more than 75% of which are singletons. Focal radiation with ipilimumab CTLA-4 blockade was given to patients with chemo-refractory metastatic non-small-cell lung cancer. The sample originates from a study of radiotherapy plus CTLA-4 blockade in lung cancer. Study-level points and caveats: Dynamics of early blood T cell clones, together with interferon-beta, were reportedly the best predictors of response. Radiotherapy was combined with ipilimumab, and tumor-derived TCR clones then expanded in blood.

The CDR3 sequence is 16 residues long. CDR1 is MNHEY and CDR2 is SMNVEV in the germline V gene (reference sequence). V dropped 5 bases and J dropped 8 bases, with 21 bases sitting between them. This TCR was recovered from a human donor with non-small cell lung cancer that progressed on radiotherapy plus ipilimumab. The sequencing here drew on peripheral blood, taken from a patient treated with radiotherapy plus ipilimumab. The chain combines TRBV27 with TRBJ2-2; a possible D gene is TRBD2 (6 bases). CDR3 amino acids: CASSPRRESRPGELFF. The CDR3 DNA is TGTGCCAGCAGTCCTAGACGGGAGAGCCGACCAGGGGAGCTGTTTTTT.